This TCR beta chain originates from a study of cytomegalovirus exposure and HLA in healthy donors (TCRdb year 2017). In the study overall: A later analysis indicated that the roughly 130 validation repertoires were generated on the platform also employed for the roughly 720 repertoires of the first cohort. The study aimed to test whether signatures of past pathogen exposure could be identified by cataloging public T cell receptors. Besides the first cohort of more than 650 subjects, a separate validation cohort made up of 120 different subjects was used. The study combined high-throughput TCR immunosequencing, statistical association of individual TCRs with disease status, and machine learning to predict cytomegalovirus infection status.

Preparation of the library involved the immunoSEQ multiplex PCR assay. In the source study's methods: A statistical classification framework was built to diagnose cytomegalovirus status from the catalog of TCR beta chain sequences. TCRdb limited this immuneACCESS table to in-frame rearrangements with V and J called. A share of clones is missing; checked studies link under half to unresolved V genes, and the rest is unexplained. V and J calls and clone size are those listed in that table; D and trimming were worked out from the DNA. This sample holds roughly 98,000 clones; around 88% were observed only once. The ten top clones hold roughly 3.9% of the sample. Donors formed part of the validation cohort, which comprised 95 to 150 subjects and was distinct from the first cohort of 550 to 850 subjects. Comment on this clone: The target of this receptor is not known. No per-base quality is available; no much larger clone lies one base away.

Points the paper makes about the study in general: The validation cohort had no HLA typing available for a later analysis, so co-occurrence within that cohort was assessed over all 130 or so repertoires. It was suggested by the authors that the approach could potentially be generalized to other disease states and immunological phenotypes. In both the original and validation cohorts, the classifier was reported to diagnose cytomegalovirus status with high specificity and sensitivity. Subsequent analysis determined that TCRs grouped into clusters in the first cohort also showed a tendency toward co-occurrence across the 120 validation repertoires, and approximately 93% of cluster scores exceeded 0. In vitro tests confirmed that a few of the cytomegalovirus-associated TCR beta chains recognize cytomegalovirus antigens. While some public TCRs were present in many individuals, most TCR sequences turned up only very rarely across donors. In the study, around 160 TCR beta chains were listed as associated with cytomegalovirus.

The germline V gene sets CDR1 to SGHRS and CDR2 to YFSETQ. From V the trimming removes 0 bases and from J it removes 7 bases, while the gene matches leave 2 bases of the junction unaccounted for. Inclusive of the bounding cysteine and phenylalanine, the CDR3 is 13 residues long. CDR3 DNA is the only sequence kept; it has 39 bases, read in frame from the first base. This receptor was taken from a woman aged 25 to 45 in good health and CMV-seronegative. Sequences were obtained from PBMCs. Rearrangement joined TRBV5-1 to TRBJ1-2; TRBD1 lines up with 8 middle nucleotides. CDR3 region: CASSLGQGTGYTF. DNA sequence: TGCGCCAGCAGCTTGGGACAGGGGACTGGCTACACCTTC.